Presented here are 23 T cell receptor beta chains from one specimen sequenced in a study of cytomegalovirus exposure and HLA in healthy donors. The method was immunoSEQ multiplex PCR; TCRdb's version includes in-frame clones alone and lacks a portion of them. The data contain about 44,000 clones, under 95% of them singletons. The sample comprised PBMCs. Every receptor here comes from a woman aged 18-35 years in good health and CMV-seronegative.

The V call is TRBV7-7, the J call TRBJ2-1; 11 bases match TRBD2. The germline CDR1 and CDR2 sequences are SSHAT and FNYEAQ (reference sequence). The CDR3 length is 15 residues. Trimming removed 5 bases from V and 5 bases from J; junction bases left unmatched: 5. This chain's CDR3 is CASSPGTSGNNEQFF. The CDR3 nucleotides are TGTGCCAGCAGCCCCGGGACTAGCGGAAACAATGAGCAGTTCTTC.

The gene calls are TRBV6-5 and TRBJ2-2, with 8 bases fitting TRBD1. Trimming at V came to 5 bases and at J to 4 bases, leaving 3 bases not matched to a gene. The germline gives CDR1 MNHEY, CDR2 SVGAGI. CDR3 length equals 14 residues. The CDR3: CASSGQGGTGELFF. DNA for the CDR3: TGTGCCAGCAGTGGACAGGGCGGCACCGGGGAGCTGTTTTTT.

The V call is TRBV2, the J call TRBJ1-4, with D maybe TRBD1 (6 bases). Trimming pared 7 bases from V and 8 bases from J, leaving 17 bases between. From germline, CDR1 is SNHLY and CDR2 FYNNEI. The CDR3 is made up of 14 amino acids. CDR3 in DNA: TGTGCCAGCATTTCAGGGGCCGAGGGGGAAAAACTGTTTTTT. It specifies CASISGAEGEKLFF.

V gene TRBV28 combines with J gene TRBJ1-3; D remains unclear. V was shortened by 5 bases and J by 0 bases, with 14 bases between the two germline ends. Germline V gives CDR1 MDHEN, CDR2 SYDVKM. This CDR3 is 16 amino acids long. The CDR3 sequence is CASSLGVTSSGNTIYF. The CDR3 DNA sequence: TGTGCCAGCAGTCTGGGAGTGACAAGCTCTGGAAACACCATATATTTT.

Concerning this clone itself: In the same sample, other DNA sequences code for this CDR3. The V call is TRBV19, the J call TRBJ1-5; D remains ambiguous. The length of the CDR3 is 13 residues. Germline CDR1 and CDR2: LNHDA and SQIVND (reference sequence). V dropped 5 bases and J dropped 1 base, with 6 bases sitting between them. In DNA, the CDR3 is TGTGCCAGTAGTGTATTGAGCAATCAGCCCCAGCATTTT. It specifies CASSVLSNQPQHF.

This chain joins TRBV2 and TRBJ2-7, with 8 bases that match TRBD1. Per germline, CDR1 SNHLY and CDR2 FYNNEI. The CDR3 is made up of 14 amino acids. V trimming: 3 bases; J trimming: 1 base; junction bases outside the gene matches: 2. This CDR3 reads CASSDRTGSYEQYF. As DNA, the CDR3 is TGTGCCAGCAGTGATAGGACAGGGTCCTACGAGCAGTACTTC.

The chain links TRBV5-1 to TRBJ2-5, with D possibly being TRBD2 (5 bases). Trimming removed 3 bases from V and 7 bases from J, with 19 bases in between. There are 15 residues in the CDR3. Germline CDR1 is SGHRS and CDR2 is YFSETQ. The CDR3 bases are TGCGCCAGCAGCTACCGCCCGGACTCCGCGGCGACCCAGTACTTC. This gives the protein CASSYRPDSAATQYF.

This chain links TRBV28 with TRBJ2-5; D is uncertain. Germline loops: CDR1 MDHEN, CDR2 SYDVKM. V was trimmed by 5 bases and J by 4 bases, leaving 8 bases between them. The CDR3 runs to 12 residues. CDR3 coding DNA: TGTGCCAGCAGTCAGGTGTTAGAGACCCAGTACTTC. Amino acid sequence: CASSQVLETQYF.

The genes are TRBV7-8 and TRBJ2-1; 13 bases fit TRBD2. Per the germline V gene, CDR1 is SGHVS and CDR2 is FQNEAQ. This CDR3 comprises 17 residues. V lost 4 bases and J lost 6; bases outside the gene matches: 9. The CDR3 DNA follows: TGTGCCAGCAGCTCCGGACTAGCGGGGGCCCCGAGCAATGAGCAGTTCTTC. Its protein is CASSSGLAGAPSNEQFF. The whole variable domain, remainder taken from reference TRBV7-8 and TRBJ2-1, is GAGVSQSPRYKVAKRGQDVALRCDPISGHVSLFWYQQALGQGPEFLTYFQNEAQLDKSGLPSDRFFAERPEGSVSTLKIQRTQQEDSAVYLCASSSGLAGAPSNEQFFGPGTRLTVL.

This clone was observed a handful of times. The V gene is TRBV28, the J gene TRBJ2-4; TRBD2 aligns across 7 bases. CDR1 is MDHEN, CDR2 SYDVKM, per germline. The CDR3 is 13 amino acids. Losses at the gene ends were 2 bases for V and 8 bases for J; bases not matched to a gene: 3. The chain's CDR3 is CASSLEGRDIQYF. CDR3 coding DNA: TGTGCCAGCAGTTTAGAGGGGAGGGACATTCAGTACTTC.

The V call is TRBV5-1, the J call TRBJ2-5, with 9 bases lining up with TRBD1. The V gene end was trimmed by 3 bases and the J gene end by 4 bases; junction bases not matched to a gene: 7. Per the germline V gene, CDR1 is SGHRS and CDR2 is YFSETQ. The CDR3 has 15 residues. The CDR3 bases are TGCGCCAGCAGCTCGACAGGGGGGTTTCCAGAGACCCAGTACTTC. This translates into CASSSTGGFPETQYF.

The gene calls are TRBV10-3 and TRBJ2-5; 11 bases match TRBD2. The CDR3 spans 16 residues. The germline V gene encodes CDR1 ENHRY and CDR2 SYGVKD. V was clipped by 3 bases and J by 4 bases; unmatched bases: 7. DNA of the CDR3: TGTGCCATCAGTGAAGATAGCGGGAGGGTGATAGAGACCCAGTACTTC. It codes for CAISEDSGRVIETQYF.

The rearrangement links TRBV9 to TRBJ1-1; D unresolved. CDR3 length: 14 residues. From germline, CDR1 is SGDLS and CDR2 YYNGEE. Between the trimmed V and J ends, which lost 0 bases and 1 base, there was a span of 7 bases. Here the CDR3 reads CASSVGGSNTEAFF. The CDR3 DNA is TGTGCCAGCAGCGTAGGAGGATCGAACACTGAAGCTTTCTTT.

CDR3 sequence: CASNGQENTEAFF. The CDR3 DNA is TGTGCCAGCAACGGACAGGAGAACACTGAAGCTTTCTTT. The chain has TRBV6-5 and TRBJ1-1; 7 bases agree with TRBD1. CDR1 is MNHEY, CDR2 SVGAGI, per germline. The CDR3 sequence is 13 residues long. After removal of 7 bases from V and 1 base from J, the junction contained 3 bases not matched to a gene.

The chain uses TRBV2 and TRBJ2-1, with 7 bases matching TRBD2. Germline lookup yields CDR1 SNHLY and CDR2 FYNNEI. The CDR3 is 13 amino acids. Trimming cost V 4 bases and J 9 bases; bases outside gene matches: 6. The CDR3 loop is CASSVMGGGEQFF. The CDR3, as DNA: TGTGCCAGCAGTGTGATGGGCGGGGGTGAGCAGTTCTTC.

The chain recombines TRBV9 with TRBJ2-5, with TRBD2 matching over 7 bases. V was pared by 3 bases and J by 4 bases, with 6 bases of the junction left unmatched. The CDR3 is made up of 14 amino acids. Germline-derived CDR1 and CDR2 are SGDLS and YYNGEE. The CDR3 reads CASSGRGVGETQYF. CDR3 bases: TGTGCCAGCAGCGGTCGGGGGGTGGGAGAGACCCAGTACTTC.

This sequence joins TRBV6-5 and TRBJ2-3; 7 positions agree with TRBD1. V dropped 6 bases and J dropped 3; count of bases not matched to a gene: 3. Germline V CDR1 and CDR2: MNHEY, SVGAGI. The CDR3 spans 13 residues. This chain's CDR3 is CASSPGGTDTQYF. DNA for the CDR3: TGTGCCAGCAGCCCAGGGGGAACAGATACGCAGTATTTT.

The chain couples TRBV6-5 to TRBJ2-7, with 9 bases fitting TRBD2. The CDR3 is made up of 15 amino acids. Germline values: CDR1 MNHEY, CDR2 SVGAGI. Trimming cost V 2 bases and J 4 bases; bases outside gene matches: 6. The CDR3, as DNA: TGTGCCAGCAGTTACGGTAGCGGGAGATCTTACGAGCAGTACTTC. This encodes CASSYGSGRSYEQYF.

CDR3 sequence reads: CASSEFGQGGEKLFF. CDR3 DNA: TGTGCCAGCAGTGAGTTTGGGCAGGGCGGTGAAAAACTGTTTTTT. The V call is TRBV2, the J call TRBJ1-4; tentative D call: TRBD1 (5 bases). The length of the CDR3 is 15 residues. Trimming stripped 3 bases from V and 7 bases from J, with 15 bases between. Germline CDR1 and CDR2: SNHLY and FYNNEI.

The CDR3 bases are TGTGCCAGTCTCAGGGAGGGGGACTACAATGAGCAGTTCTTC. This encodes CASLREGDYNEQFF. The chain uses TRBV6-1 and TRBJ2-1; TRBD2 is a possible D gene (7 bases). Germline CDR1 and CDR2: MNHNS and SASEGT. Trimming pared 9 bases from V and 3 bases from J, leaving 15 bases between. The CDR3 has 14 amino acids.

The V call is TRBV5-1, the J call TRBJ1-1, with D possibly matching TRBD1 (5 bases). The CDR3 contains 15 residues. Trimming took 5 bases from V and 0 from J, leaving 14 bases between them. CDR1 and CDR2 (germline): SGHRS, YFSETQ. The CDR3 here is CASRLTQGLNTEAFF. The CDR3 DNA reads TGCGCCAGCAGACTCACCCAGGGCTTGAACACTGAAGCTTTCTTT.

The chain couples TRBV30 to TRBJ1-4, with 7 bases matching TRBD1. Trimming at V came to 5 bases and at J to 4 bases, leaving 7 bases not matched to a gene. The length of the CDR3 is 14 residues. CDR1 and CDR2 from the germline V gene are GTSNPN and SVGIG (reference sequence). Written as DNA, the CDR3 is TGTGCCTGGGGGCGGACAGGAGTTAATGAAAAACTGTTTTTT. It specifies CAWGRTGVNEKLFF.

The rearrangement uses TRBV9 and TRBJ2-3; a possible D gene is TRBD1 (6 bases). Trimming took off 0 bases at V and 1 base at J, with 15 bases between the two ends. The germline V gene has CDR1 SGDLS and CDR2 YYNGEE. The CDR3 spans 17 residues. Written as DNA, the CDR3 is TGTGCCAGCAGCGTAGCTCTCGGCCCAGGGGGCACAGATACGCAGTATTTT. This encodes CASSVALGPGGTDTQYF.